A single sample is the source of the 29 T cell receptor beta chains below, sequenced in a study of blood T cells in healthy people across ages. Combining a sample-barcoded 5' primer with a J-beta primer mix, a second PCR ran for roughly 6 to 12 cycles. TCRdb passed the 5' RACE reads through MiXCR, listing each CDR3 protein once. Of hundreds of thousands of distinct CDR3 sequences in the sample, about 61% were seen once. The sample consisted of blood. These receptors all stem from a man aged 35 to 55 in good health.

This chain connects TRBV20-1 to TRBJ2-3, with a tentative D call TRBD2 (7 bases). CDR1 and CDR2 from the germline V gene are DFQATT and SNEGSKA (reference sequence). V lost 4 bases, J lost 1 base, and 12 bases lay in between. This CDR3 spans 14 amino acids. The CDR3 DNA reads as TGCAGTGCTAATGGGGGGGCAGGCACAGATACGCAGTATTTT. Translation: CSANGGAGTDTQYF.

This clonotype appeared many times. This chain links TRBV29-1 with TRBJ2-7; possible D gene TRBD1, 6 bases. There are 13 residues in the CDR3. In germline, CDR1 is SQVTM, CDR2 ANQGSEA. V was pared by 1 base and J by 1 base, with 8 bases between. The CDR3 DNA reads TGCAGCGTTGAAGGCAGGGGTTCCTACGAGCAGTACTTC. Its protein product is CSVEGRGSYEQYF.

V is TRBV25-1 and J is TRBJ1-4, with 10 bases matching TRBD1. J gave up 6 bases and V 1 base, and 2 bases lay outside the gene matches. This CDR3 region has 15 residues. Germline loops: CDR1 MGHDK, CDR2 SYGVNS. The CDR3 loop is CASSEWDRGHEKLFF. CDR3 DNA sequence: TGTGCCAGCAGTGAATGGGACAGGGGTCATGAAAAACTGTTTTTT.

CDR3 nucleotides: TGTGCCAGCAGTGAAGGACAGGGGTTCGGAGAGACCCAGTACTTC. Its translation: CASSEGQGFGETQYF. This chain connects TRBV28 to TRBJ2-4, with TRBD1 matching over 9 bases. The last part of the DNA fits TRBJ2-5 better; the J call may be wrong. The CDR3 extends over 15 amino acids. CDR1 and CDR2 from the germline V gene are MDHEN and SYDVKM.

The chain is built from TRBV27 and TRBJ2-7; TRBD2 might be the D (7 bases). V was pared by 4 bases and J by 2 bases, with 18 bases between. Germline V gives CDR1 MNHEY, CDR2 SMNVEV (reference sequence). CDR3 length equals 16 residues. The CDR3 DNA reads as TGTGCCAGCAGTTACAGCGGGACACACTGGACCTACGAGCAGTACTTC. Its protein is CASSYSGTHWTYEQYF.

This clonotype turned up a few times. The CDR3 DNA reads TGCGCCAGCAGCCTCCAGCCAGGCGGAGAGACCCAGTACTTC. This gives the protein CASSLQPGGETQYF. This chain connects TRBV5-1 to TRBJ2-5; D not certain. The ends were cut back, 4 bases at V and 4 bases at J, with 14 bases in the middle. Germline V gives CDR1 SGHRS, CDR2 YFSETQ. This CDR3 spans 14 amino acids.

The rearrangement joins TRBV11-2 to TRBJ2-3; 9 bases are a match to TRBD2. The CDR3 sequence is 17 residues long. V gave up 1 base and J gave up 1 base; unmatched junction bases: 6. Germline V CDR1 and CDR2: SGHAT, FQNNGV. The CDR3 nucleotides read TGTGCCAGCAGCTTAGCATCCGCGGGAGGGGGCACAGATACGCAGTATTTT. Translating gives CASSLASAGGGTDTQYF.

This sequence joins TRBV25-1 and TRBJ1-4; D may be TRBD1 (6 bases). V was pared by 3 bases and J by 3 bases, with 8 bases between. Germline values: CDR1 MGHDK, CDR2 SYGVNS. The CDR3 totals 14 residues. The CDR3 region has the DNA TGTGCCAGCAGTGATGGGGGCTCTAATGAAAAACTGTTTTTT. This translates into CASSDGGSNEKLFF.

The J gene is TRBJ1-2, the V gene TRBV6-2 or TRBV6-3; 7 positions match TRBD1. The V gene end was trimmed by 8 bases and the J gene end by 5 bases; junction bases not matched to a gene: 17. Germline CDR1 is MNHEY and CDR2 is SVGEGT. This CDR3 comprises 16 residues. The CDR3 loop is CASGNPGQLVIYGYTF. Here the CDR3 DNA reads TGTGCCAGCGGTAATCCGGGACAGCTCGTTATTTATGGCTACACCTTC.

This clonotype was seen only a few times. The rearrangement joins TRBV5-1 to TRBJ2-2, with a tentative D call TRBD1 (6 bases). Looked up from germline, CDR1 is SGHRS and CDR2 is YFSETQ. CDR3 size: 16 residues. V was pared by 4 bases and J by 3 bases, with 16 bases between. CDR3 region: CASSHPTGSDTGELFF. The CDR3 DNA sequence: TGCGCCAGCAGCCACCCGACAGGATCCGACACCGGGGAGCTGTTTTTT.

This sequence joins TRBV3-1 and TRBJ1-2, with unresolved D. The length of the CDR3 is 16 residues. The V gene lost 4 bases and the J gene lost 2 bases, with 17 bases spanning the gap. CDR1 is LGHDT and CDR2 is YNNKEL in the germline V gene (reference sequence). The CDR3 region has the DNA TGTGCCAGCAGCCCCCGGTTTGGCAGAAGAAACTATGGCTACACCTTC. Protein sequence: CASSPRFGRRNYGYTF.

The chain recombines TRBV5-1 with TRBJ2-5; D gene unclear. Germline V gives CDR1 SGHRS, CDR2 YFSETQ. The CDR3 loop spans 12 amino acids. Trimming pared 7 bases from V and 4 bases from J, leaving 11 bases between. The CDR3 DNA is TGCGCCAGCTTCCTCTGGGGAGAGACCCAGTACTTC. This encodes CASFLWGETQYF.

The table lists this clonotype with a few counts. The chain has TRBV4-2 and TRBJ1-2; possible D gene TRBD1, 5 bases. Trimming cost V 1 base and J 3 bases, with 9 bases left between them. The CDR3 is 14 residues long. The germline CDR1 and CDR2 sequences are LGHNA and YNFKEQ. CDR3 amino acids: CASSQGTGDYGYTF. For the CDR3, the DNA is TGTGCCAGCAGCCAAGGCACGGGGGACTATGGCTACACCTTC.

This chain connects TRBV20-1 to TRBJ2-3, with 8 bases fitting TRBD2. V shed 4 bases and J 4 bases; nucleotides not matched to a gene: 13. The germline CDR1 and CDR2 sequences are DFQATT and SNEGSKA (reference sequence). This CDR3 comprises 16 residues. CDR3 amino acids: CSATVEGLGNADTQYF. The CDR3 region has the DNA TGCAGTGCTACAGTTGAGGGACTAGGAAACGCAGATACGCAGTATTTT.

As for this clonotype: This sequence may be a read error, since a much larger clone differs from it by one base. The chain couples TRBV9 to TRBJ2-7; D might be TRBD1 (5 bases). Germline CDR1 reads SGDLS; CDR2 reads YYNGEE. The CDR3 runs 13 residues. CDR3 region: CASSGQGAYAQYF. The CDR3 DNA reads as TGTGCCAGCAGCGGGCAGGGCGCCTACGCGCAGTACTTC.

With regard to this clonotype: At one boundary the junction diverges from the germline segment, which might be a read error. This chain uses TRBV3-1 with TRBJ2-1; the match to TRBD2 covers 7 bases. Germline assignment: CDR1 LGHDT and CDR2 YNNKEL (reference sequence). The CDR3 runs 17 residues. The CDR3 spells CASSLGVSGASYDEQFF. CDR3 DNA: TGTGCCAGCAGCCTGGGGGTGAGCGGGGCCTCCTACGATGAGCAGTTCTTC.

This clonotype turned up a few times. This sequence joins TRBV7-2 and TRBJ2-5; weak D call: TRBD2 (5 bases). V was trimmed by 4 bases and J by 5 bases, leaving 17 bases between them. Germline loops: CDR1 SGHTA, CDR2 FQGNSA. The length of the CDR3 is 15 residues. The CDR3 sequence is CASSSLRVGSETQYF. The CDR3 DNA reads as TGTGCCAGCAGCTCACTGAGGGTCGGGTCGGAGACCCAGTACTTC. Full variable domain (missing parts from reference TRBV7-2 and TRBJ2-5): GAGVSQSPSNKVTEKGKDVELRCDPISGHTALYWYRQSLGQGLEFLIYFQGNSAPDKSGLPSDRFSAERTGGSVSTLTIQRTQQEDSAVYLCASSSLRVGSETQYFGPGTRLLVL.

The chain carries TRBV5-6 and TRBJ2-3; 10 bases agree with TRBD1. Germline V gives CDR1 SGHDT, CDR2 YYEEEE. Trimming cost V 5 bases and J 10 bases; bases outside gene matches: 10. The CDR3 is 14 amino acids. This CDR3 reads CASRMDRGVGAQYF. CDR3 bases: TGTGCCAGCAGGATGGACAGGGGGGTTGGAGCGCAGTATTTT.

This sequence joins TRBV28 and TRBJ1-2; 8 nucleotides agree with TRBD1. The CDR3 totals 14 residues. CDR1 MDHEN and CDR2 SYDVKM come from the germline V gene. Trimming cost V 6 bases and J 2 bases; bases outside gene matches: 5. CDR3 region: CASSRRTGNYGYTF. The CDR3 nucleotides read TGTGCCAGCAGCCGCCGGACAGGGAACTATGGCTACACCTTC.

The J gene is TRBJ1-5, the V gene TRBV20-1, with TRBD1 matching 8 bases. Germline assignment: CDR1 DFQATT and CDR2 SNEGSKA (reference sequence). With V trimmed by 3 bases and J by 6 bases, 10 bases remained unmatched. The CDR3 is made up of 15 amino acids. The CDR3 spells CSASWRTGYVQPQHF. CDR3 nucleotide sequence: TGCAGTGCTAGTTGGAGGACAGGGTATGTTCAGCCCCAGCATTTT.

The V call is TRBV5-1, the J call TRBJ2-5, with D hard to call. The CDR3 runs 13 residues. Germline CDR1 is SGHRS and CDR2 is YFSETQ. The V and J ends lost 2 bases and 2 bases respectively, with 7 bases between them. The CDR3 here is CASSLQKQETQYF. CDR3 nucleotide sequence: TGCGCCAGCAGCTTACAGAAACAAGAGACCCAGTACTTC.

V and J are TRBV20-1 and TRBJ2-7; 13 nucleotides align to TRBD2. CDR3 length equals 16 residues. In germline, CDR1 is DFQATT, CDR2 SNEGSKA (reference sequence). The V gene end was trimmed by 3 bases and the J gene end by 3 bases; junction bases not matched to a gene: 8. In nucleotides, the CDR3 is TGCAGTGCTAGTGGACTAGCGGGAGAGAACCACTACGAGCAGTACTTC. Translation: CSASGLAGENHYEQYF.

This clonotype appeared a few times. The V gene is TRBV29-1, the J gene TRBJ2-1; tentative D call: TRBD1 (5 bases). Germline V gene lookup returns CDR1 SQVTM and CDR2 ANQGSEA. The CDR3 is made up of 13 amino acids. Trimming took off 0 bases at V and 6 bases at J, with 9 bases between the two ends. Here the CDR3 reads CSVEDPRANEQFF. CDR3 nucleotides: TGCAGCGTTGAAGATCCCAGGGCCAATGAGCAGTTCTTC.

The CDR3 region is CASRRTGANEKLFF. In DNA form, the CDR3 reads TGTGCCAGCAGAAGGACAGGAGCTAATGAAAAACTGTTTTTT. The genes are TRBV12-3 or TRBV12-4 and TRBJ1-4; the match to TRBD1 covers 7 bases. This CDR3 is built from 14 residues. V lost 6 bases, J lost 3 bases, and 4 bases stayed unmatched.

The chain's CDR3 is CASSSSGTGPPYEQYF. CDR3 DNA sequence: TGTGCCAGCAGTTCCTCCGGGACAGGGCCTCCCTACGAGCAGTACTTC. The rearrangement joins TRBV28 to TRBJ2-5, with TRBD1 matching over 9 bases. The better agreement between TRBJ2-7 and the DNA end casts doubt on the J call. The CDR3 runs 16 residues. CDR1 and CDR2 from the germline V gene are MDHEN and SYDVKM.

The CDR3 protein is CASSQDEALGRTDTQYF. The CDR3 nucleotides read TGTGCCAGCAGCCAAGATGAGGCACTGGGCCGCACAGATACGCAGTATTTT. V is TRBV4-2 and J is TRBJ2-3; D not certain. V lost 0 bases, J lost 1 base, and 14 bases lay in between. Looked up from germline, CDR1 is LGHNA and CDR2 is YNFKEQ. The CDR3 is 17 amino acids.

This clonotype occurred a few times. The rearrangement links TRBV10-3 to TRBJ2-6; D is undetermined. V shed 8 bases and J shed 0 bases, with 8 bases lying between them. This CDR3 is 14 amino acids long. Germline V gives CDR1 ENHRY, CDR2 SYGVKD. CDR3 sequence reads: CAIARVSGANVLTF. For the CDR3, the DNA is TGTGCCATCGCCCGGGTCTCTGGGGCCAACGTCCTGACTTTC.

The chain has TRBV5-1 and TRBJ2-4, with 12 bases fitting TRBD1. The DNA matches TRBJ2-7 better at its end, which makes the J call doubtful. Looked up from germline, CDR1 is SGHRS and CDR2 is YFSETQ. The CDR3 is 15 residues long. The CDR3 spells CASSLAGTGGIEQYF. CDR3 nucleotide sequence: TGCGCCAGCAGCTTGGCCGGGACAGGGGGCATCGAGCAGTACTTC.

DNA for the CDR3: TGCAGTGCTCCTCCTACAGGGGGCTCTGCCAAAAACATTCAGTACTTC. It specifies CSAPPTGGSAKNIQYF. The chain carries TRBV20-1 and TRBJ2-4; 9 bases map to TRBD1. The junction had 9 bases not matched to a gene; V was cut back by 5 bases and J by 1 base. This CDR3 has 16 amino acids. The germline V gene encodes CDR1 DFQATT and CDR2 SNEGSKA (reference sequence).